The 4 T cell receptor beta chains in this list originate from one sample, sequenced in a study of T-cell reconstitution after alpha-beta-depleted transplantation in children. As it was prepared, the TCRbeta library received unique molecular identifiers. TCRdb called the PCR reads again in MiXCR, with one record for every CDR3 protein. The sample records roughly 490,000 distinct CDR3 sequences, approximately 10% being singletons. Material: PBMCs, mostly from graft donor cells, obtained 180 days after TCRalphabeta/CD19-depleted stem cell transplant. The receptors come from a female patient aged 2-15 years who had a stem cell transplant for aplastic anemia, so the T cells may come from the graft donor.

This clonotype has just one count. This chain joins TRBV11-2 and TRBJ1-3; 8 nucleotides align to TRBD1. With 3 bases clipped from V and 4 bases from J, the junction kept 2 bases outside the gene matches. The CDR3 covers 14 residues. CDR1 and CDR2 from the germline V gene are SGHAT and FQNNGV. The chain's CDR3 is CASSFDRGGNTIYF. The CDR3 nucleotides are TGTGCCAGCAGCTTCGACAGGGGCGGAAACACCATATATTTT.

This clonotype was recorded a few times. The chain joins TRBV5-1 to TRBJ2-2; 8 bases align to TRBD2. The CDR3 contains 16 residues. Trimming at V came to 1 base and at J to 4 bases, leaving 6 bases not matched to a gene. From germline, CDR1 is SGHRS and CDR2 YFSETQ. CDR3 nucleotide sequence: TGCGCCAGCAGCTTGAAAATAGCGGGGATCACCGGGGAGCTGTTTTTT. The encoded protein is CASSLKIAGITGELFF.

The J gene is TRBJ2-7, the V gene TRBV7-8, with D possibly matching TRBD2 (6 bases). This CDR3 contains 13 residues. Trimming took 10 bases from V and 2 from J, leaving 15 bases between them. Germline V gene data show CDR1 as SGHVS and CDR2 as FQNEAQ. CDR3 nucleotides: TGTGCCATGGGCCCCGGGGAGGCCTACGAGCAGTACGTC. This gives the protein CAMGPGEAYEQYV.

The chain joins TRBV6-5 to TRBJ1-1; D not certain. V was pared by 6 bases and J by 7 bases, with 9 bases between. The CDR3 loop spans 11 amino acids. Germline V gene data show CDR1 as MNHEY and CDR2 as SVGAGI. The CDR3 coding sequence is TGTGCCAGCAGCTCGGAGGGTGAAGCTTTCTTT. Its translation is CASSSEGEAFF.